One and the same sample provided the 28 T cell receptor beta chains below, sequenced in a study of blood T cell repertoires in COVID-19. Clones were read by immunoSEQ multiplex PCR, and TCRdb kept only the in-frame ones, dropping some. This table holds approximately 28,000 clones, approximately 93% found once. Sequenced material: peripheral blood. These receptors originate from a woman aged 70-85 years with COVID-19, enrolled during active disease.

This clone appeared a single time. The chain links TRBV7-8 to TRBJ1-5, with 11 bases identical to TRBD1. In germline, CDR1 is SGHVS, CDR2 FQNEAQ. V lost 2 bases, J lost 1 base, and 7 bases stayed unmatched. The CDR3 has 18 amino acids. The CDR3 reads CASSLWDRGAASNQPQHF. The CDR3 DNA sequence: TGTGCCAGCAGCTTATGGGACAGGGGGGCCGCGAGCAATCAGCCCCAGCATTTT.

The V gene is TRBV3-1 (or the pseudogene TRBV3-2), the J gene TRBJ2-1; TRBD1 might be the D (6 bases). Looked up from germline, CDR1 is LGHDT and CDR2 is YNNKEL (reference sequence). V dropped 7 bases and J dropped 0 bases, with 10 bases sitting between them. The CDR3 is 14 residues long. The CDR3 is CASNTGSSYNEQFF. Written as DNA, the CDR3 is TGTGCCAGCAACACAGGGAGCTCCTACAATGAGCAGTTCTTC.

The chain has TRBV28 and TRBJ2-7; D perhaps matches TRBD2 (5 bases). The CDR3 consists of 14 residues. V shed 2 bases and J shed 5 bases, with 13 bases lying between them. CDR1 and CDR2 from the germline V gene are MDHEN and SYDVKM. In DNA, the CDR3 is TGTGCCAGCAGTTTAGCGGGCCCCCCGAACGAGCAGTACTTC. Translating it yields CASSLAGPPNEQYF.

This clone occurred once. Written as DNA, the CDR3 is TGCGCCAGCAGCCAAGGCAGGGAGGGCTATGGCTACACCTTC. This codes for CASSQGREGYGYTF. The rearrangement links TRBV4-1 to TRBJ1-2; D might be TRBD1 (5 bases). The germline V gene encodes CDR1 MGHRA and CDR2 YSYEKL. V was clipped by 1 base and J by 4 bases, with 10 bases between them. CDR3 length: 14 residues.

The chain is built from TRBV5-4 and TRBJ1-1; 7 bases fit TRBD1. Germline V gene data show CDR1 as SGHNT and CDR2 as YYREEE (reference sequence). J gave up 7 bases and V 4 bases, and 16 bases lay outside the gene matches. This CDR3 contains 16 residues. CDR3 in DNA: TGTGCCAGCAGCCCCGGGGGGGCAGGGGGAATTGATGAAGCTTTCTTT. Its protein product is CASSPGGAGGIDEAFF.

This clone was detected only once. This chain joins TRBV19 and TRBJ1-1, with 10 bases fitting TRBD1. This CDR3 has 16 residues. Germline CDR1 LNHDA, CDR2 SQIVND (reference sequence). Trimming removed 3 bases from V and 3 bases from J; junction bases left unmatched: 7. The CDR3: CASSIHLGQGHTEAFF. CDR3 bases: TGTGCCAGTAGTATCCACCTGGGACAGGGGCACACTGAAGCTTTCTTT.

V is TRBV30 and J is TRBJ2-1, with a tentative D call TRBD2 (6 bases). Trimming cost V 5 bases and J 9 bases, with 23 bases left between them. The CDR3 sequence is 15 residues long. Looked up from germline, CDR1 is GTSNPN and CDR2 is SVGIG (reference sequence). The DNA of the CDR3 is TGTGCCTGGGGATCTATTCGGGAGAAACGAAGTGAGCAGTTCTTC. Amino acid sequence: CAWGSIREKRSEQFF.

The chain carries TRBV5-4 and TRBJ2-5, with 7 bases lining up with TRBD1. Germline-derived CDR1 and CDR2 are SGHNT and YYREEE (reference sequence). The J segment lost 4 bases and the V segment lost 2 bases, leaving 2 bases of the junction unmatched. The CDR3 runs to 13 residues. The CDR3 nucleotides read TGTGCCAGCAGCTTACAGGGGCTAGAGACCCAGTACTTC. Protein product: CASSLQGLETQYF.

V gene TRBV7-6 combines with J gene TRBJ1-1, with TRBD1 matching over 7 bases. V lost 5 bases, J lost 1 base, and 4 bases stayed unmatched. The CDR3 loop spans 14 amino acids. Per the germline V gene, CDR1 is SGHVS and CDR2 is FNYEAQ. Written as DNA, the CDR3 is TGTGCCAGCAGCCCCGGACAGGAGAACACTGAAGCTTTCTTT. Residues: CASSPGQENTEAFF.

This clone was observed a handful of times. The chain combines TRBV5-4 with TRBJ2-1, with 9 bases lining up with TRBD2. The CDR3 is 14 amino acids. Germline trimming cut 5 bases from V and 7 bases from J; bases unmatched to any gene: 7. CDR1 is SGHNT and CDR2 is YYREEE in the germline V gene (reference sequence). The CDR3 here is CASSSGLARNEQFF. The DNA for the CDR3 is TGTGCCAGCAGTTCTGGACTAGCGAGGAATGAGCAGTTCTTC.

For this clone: One end of the junction fails to match germline, which may point to a read error. CDR3 amino acids: CASSLALFGTGLDEQYF. In DNA form, the CDR3 reads TGTGCTAGCAGCTTAGCCCTCTTCGGGACAGGGCTCGACGAGCAGTACTTC. The chain uses TRBV7-7 and TRBJ2-7; 9 nucleotides line up with TRBD1. CDR3 length: 17 residues. Germline V gene data show CDR1 as SSHAT and CDR2 as FNYEAQ (reference sequence).

The genes are TRBV6-1 and TRBJ2-7, with TRBD1 as a possible D gene (6 bases). Germline V gene data show CDR1 as MNHNS and CDR2 as SASEGT. The CDR3 extends over 14 amino acids. V lost 3 bases and J lost 6, with 15 bases in between. Here the CDR3 DNA reads TGTGCCAGCAGTGATTTTAATCCAGGGGCCGAGCAGTACTTC. Amino acid sequence: CASSDFNPGAEQYF.

This clone was observed a single time. V usage is TRBV19 and J usage is TRBJ2-6; D might be TRBD2 (6 bases). Trimming removed 5 bases from V and 1 base from J, with 9 bases in between. This CDR3 region has 15 residues. Germline CDR1 reads LNHDA; CDR2 reads SQIVND (reference sequence). The DNA for the CDR3 is TGTGCCAGTAGTCGGGAGAGGTCTGGGGCCAACGTCCTGACTTTC. Its translation is CASSRERSGANVLTF.

The chain joins TRBV28 to TRBJ2-7; a weak D match, TRBD2 (6 bases). V lost 6 bases to trimming and J lost 4 bases, with 22 bases between them. Per the germline V gene, CDR1 is MDHEN and CDR2 is SYDVKM. The CDR3 runs 16 residues. The CDR3 DNA reads as TGTGCCAGCAGAGGGCTTCGGTACGGGAGCAGTTACGAGCAGTACTTC. Protein: CASRGLRYGSSYEQYF.

The genes are TRBV5-5 and TRBJ1-2; no reliable D call. This CDR3 region has 13 residues. Deletions cut 4 bases from V and 9 bases from J, with 16 bases between. CDR1 SGHKS and CDR2 YYEKEE come from the germline V gene (reference sequence). CDR3 region: CASSTERAVSYTF. DNA for the CDR3: TGTGCCAGCAGCACTGAAAGAGCCGTTAGCTACACCTTC.

The chain uses TRBV15 and TRBJ2-1, with 8 bases that match TRBD1. From germline, CDR1 is LNHNV and CDR2 YYDKDF (reference sequence). With V trimmed by 0 bases and J by 8 bases, 6 bases remained unmatched. The CDR3 is made up of 15 amino acids. The CDR3 protein is CATSRELQGVDEQFF. As DNA, the CDR3 is TGTGCCACCAGCAGAGAGTTACAGGGGGTGGATGAGCAGTTCTTC.

The chain carries TRBV19 and TRBJ1-6; D call uncertain. V dropped 5 bases and J dropped 0 bases, with 5 bases sitting between them. The CDR3 has 14 residues. CDR1 and CDR2 (germline): LNHDA, SQIVND (reference sequence). As DNA, the CDR3 is TGTGCCAGTAGTGGAGGCTCCTATAATTCACCCCTCCACTTT. Protein product: CASSGGSYNSPLHF.

The rearrangement joins TRBV4-3 to TRBJ1-3; D is possibly TRBD1 (5 bases). The CDR3 is made up of 17 amino acids. Deletions cut 1 base from V and 2 bases from J, with 15 bases between. The germline CDR1 and CDR2 sequences are LGHNA and YSLEER. CDR3 region: CASSQGSAGQAGNTIYF. CDR3 bases: TGCGCCAGCAGCCAAGGCTCGGCAGGACAAGCTGGAAACACCATATATTTT.

This clone was found once. The junction shows a germline mismatch at one end, possibly a read error. The rearrangement joins TRBV5-1 to TRBJ2-7, with a weak D call TRBD2 (6 bases). The length of the CDR3 is 15 residues. Germline loops: CDR1 SGHRS, CDR2 YFSETQ. The CDR3 is CASSFERVTSDEQYF. The CDR3 region has the DNA TGCGCCAGCAGCTTCGAGCGGGTGACCTCCGACGAGCAGTACTTC.

The chain combines TRBV19 with TRBJ2-1; TRBD2 aligns across 7 bases. The CDR3 consists of 16 residues. CDR1 and CDR2 (germline): LNHDA, SQIVND (reference sequence). Trimming cost V 3 bases and J 1 base; bases outside gene matches: 6. CDR3 in DNA: TGTGCCAGTAGTATCAGCGAGGGAGGGTCCTACAATGAGCAGTTCTTC. Protein: CASSISEGGSYNEQFF.

V and J are TRBV25-1 and TRBJ1-2; D might be TRBD1 (6 bases). Per germline, CDR1 MGHDK and CDR2 SYGVNS. V was shortened by 4 bases and J by 1 base, with 10 bases between the two germline ends. The CDR3 runs 14 residues. The CDR3 loop reads CASSVQGFNYGYTF. The CDR3 DNA sequence: TGTGCCAGCAGTGTACAGGGCTTTAACTATGGCTACACCTTC.

V gene TRBV30 combines with J gene TRBJ2-1, with no clear D. The CDR3 is 14 residues long. Germline assignment: CDR1 GTSNPN and CDR2 SVGIG (reference sequence). V was shortened by 4 bases and J by 0 bases, with 10 bases between the two germline ends. The CDR3 spells CAWKDKLSYNEQFF. The CDR3 DNA sequence: TGTGCCTGGAAAGACAAGCTCTCCTACAATGAGCAGTTCTTC.

The chain couples TRBV3-1 (or the pseudogene TRBV3-2) to TRBJ1-2; 7 bases line up with TRBD1. Germline CDR1 LGHDT, CDR2 YNNKEL (reference sequence). The V gene end was trimmed by 4 bases and the J gene end by 4 bases; junction bases not matched to a gene: 12. This CDR3 is 16 amino acids long. In DNA form, the CDR3 reads TGTGCCAGCAGCCCCAATCTACAGGGGAGGACCTATGGCTACACCTTC. Protein sequence: CASSPNLQGRTYGYTF.

The rearrangement links TRBV29-1 to TRBJ2-7; TRBD1 is a possible D gene (6 bases). Deletions cut 6 bases from V and 6 bases from J, with 12 bases between. This CDR3 contains 11 residues. Per the germline V gene, CDR1 is SQVTM and CDR2 is ANQGSEA. In nucleotides, the CDR3 is TGCAGCGTCCGAACAGGGTTCGAGCAGTACTTC. As protein: CSVRTGFEQYF.

The rearrangement joins TRBV20-1 to TRBJ1-1; 7 nucleotides line up with TRBD1. Trimming took 6 bases from V and 10 from J; bases not matched to a gene: 8. The CDR3 length is 11 residues. Germline CDR1 is DFQATT and CDR2 is SNEGSKA (reference sequence). The DNA of the CDR3 is TGCAGTGCAGAGGGGGCACTATTAGCTTTCTTT. Its translation is CSAEGALLAFF.

The rearrangement links TRBV4-1 to TRBJ2-1; tentatively, D is TRBD2 (6 bases). Germline CDR1 MGHRA, CDR2 YSYEKL. The CDR3 has 14 amino acids. The germline V and J ends were trimmed by 0 bases and 8 bases, with 11 bases remaining between them. The CDR3 reads CASSQEGTVDEQFF. The CDR3 DNA reads TGCGCCAGCAGCCAAGAGGGGACTGTGGATGAGCAGTTCTTC.

The rearrangement joins TRBV20-1 to TRBJ2-7; 10 bases are shared with TRBD2. Germline values: CDR1 DFQATT, CDR2 SNEGSKA (reference sequence). The CDR3 has 15 residues. V shed 3 bases and J 0 bases; nucleotides not matched to a gene: 5. CDR3 in DNA: TGCAGTGCTAGTAAACTAGCGGGGTTCTCCTACGAGCAGTACTTC. Translating gives CSASKLAGFSYEQYF.

This chain joins TRBV27 and TRBJ1-5; a possible D gene is TRBD1 (5 bases). The V gene lost 6 bases and the J gene lost 2 bases, with 14 bases spanning the gap. In germline, CDR1 is MNHEY, CDR2 SMNVEV (reference sequence). CDR3 size: 15 residues. This CDR3 is CASRLDSWGNQPQHF. The CDR3 DNA sequence: TGTGCCAGCAGGCTCGACAGCTGGGGCAATCAGCCCCAGCATTTT.